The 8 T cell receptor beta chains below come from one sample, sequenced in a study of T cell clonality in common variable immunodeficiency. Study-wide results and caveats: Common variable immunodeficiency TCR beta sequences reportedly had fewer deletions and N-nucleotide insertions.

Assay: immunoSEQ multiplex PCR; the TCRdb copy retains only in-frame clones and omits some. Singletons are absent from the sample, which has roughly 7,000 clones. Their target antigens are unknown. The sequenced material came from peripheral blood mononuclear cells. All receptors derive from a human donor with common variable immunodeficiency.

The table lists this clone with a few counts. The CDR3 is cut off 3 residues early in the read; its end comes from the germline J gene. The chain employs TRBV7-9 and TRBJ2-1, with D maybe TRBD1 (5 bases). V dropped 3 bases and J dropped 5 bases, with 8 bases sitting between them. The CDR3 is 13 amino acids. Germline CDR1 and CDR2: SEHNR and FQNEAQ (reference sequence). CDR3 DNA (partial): TGTGCCAGCAGCTTTAACAGGCACAATGAG. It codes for CASSFNRHNE. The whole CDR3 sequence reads CASSFNRHNEQFF.

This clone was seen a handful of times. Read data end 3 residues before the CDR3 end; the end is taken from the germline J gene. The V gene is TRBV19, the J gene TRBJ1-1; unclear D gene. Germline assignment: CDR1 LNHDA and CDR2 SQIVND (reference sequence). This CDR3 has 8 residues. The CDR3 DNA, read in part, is TGTGCCAGCGGTGGA. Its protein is CASGG. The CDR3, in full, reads CASGGAFF. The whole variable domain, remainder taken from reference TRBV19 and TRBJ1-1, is DGGITQSPKYLFRKEGQNVTLSCEQNLNHDAMYWYRQDPGQGLRLIYYSQIVNDFQKGDIAEGYSVSREKKESFPLTVTSAQKNPTAFYLCASGGAFFGQGTRLTVV.

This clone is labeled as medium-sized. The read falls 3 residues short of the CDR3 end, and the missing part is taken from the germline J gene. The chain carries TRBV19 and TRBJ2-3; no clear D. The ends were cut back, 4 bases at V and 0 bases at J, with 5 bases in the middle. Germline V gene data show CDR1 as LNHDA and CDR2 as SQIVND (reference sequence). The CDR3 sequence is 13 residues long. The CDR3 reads CASSTSSTDTQYF. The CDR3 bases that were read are TGTGCCAGTAGTACTTCTAGCACAGATACG.

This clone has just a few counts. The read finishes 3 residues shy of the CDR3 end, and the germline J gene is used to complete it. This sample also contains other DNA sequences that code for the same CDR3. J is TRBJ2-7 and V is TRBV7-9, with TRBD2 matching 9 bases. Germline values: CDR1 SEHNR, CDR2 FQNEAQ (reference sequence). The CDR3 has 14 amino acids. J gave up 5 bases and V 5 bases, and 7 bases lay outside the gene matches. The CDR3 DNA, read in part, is TGTGCCAGCAGCCTCCCGGGACTAGCTCACGAG. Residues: CASSLPGLAHE. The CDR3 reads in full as CASSLPGLAHEQYF.

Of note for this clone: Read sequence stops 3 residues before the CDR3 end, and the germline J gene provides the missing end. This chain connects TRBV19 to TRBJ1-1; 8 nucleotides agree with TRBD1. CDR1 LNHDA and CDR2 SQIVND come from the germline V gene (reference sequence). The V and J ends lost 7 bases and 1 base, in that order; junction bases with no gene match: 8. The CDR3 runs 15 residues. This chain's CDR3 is CASTWTGRSNTEAFF. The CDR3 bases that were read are TGTGCCAGTACGTGGACAGGGAGGTCGAACACTGAA.

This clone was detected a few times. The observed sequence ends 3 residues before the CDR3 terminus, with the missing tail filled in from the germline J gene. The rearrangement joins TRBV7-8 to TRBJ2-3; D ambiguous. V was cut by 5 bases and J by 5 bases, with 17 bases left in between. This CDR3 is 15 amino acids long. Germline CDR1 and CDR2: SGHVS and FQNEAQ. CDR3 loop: CASSPSPAKRDTQYF. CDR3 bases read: TGTGCCAGCAGCCCTAGTCCCGCGAAAAGAGATACG.

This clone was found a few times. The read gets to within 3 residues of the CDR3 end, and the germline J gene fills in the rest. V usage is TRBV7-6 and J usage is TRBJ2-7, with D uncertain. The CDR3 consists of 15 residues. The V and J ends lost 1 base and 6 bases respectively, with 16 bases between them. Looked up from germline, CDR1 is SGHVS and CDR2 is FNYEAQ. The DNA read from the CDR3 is TGTGCCAGCAGCTTAGAGGAGTGGCGGCGAGGCGAG. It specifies CASSLEEWRRGE. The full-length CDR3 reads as CASSLEEWRRGEQYF.

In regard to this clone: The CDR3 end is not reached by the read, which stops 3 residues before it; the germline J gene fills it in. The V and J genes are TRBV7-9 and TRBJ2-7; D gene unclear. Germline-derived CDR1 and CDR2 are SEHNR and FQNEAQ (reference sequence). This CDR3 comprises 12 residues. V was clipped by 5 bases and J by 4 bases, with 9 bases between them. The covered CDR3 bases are TGTGCCAGCAGCCTTACAATTTACGAG. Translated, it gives CASSLTIYE. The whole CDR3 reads CASSLTIYEQYF.